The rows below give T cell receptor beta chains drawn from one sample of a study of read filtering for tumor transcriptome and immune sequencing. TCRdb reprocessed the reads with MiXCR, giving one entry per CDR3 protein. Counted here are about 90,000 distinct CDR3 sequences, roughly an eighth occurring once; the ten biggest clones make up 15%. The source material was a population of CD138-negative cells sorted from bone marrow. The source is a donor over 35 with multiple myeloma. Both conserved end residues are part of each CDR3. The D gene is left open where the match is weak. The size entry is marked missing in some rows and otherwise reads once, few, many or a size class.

CDR3 protein: CASSLLPGSSYEQYF
CDR3 DNA: TGTGCCAGCAGCTTGTTACCAGGGTCCTCCTACGAGCAGTACTTC
V gene: TRBV27
D gene: -
clone size: many
J gene: TRBJ2-7

CDR3 protein: CSVEDLRGLAVSYNEQFF
CDR3 DNA: TGCAGCGTTGAAGATTTAAGGGGACTAGCGGTCTCCTACAATGAGCAGTTCTTC
V gene: TRBV29-1
D gene: TRBD2
clone size: many
J gene: TRBJ2-1

CDR3 protein: CASSPGSPADTIYF
CDR3 DNA: TGTGCCAGCAGCCCGGGGTCCCCGGCGGACACCATATATTTT
V gene: TRBV7-9
D gene: -
clone size: few
J gene: TRBJ1-3

CDR3 protein: CSVGRNTGELFF
CDR3 DNA: TGCAGCGTTGGACGGAACACCGGGGAGCTGTTTTTT
V gene: TRBV29-1
D gene: -
clone size: many
J gene: TRBJ2-2

CDR3 protein: CASKIRLAGGSDTQYF
CDR3 DNA: TGTGCCAGCAAGATAAGACTAGCGGGAGGATCGGATACGCAGTATTTT
V gene: TRBV2
D gene: TRBD2
clone size: many
J gene: TRBJ2-3

CDR3 protein: CSVVMLAAPYEQYF
CDR3 DNA: TGCAGCGTTGTGATGCTAGCGGCCCCCTACGAGCAGTACTTC
V gene: TRBV29-1
D gene: TRBD2
clone size: many
J gene: TRBJ2-7

CDR3 protein: CASSRGTGGITDTQYF
CDR3 DNA: TGCGCCAGCAGCCGAGGGACAGGGGGAATCACAGATACGCAGTATTTT
V gene: TRBV5-1
D gene: TRBD1
clone size: many
J gene: TRBJ2-3

CDR3 protein: CSATSLGPTFGEQFF
CDR3 DNA: TGCAGTGCTACGTCCTTGGGACCCACATTCGGTGAGCAGTTCTTC
V gene: TRBV20-1
D gene: -
clone size: many
J gene: TRBJ2-1

CDR3 protein: CSALLPGGRTEAFF
CDR3 DNA: TGCAGTGCCCTACTTCCAGGGGGAAGAACTGAAGCTTTCTTT
V gene: TRBV20-1
D gene: TRBD1
clone size: many
J gene: TRBJ1-1

CDR3 protein: CASSPSLGDFDTEAFF
CDR3 DNA: TGTGCCAGCAGCCCTAGCTTGGGGGATTTCGACACTGAAGCTTTCTTT
V gene: TRBV11-2
D gene: -
clone size: -
J gene: TRBJ1-1

CDR3 protein: CSVDQGGKNYGYTF
CDR3 DNA: TGCAGCGTTGATCAAGGAGGGAAGAACTATGGCTACACCTTC
V gene: TRBV29-1
D gene: -
clone size: many
J gene: TRBJ1-2

CDR3 protein: CASSQGDLNQPQHF
CDR3 DNA: TGTGCCAGCAGCCAAGGAGACCTAAATCAGCCCCAGCATTTT
V gene: TRBV3-1
D gene: -
clone size: many
J gene: TRBJ1-5

CDR3 protein: CASSLPRGVWTEAFF
CDR3 DNA: TGTGCCAGCAGCTTGCCGAGGGGGGTTTGGACTGAAGCTTTCTTT
V gene: TRBV7-3
D gene: -
clone size: -
J gene: TRBJ1-1

CDR3 protein: CASSLDFSYEQYF
CDR3 DNA: TGTGCCAGCAGCTTGGACTTCTCCTACGAGCAGTACTTC
V gene: TRBV5-4
D gene: -
clone size: many
J gene: TRBJ2-7

CDR3 protein: CASVDGIHSSTDTQYF
CDR3 DNA: TGCGCCAGCGTGGACGGGATCCATTCTAGCACAGATACGCAGTATTTT
V gene: TRBV5-1
D gene: -
clone size: many
J gene: TRBJ2-3

CDR3 protein: CSVLLQGRNTEAFF
CDR3 DNA: TGCAGCGTCCTTCTCCAGGGTCGGAACACTGAAGCTTTCTTT
V gene: TRBV29-1
D gene: -
clone size: many
J gene: TRBJ1-1

CDR3 protein: CASSSLKETQYF
CDR3 DNA: TGTGCCAGCAGTTCGCTGAAAGAGACCCAGTACTTC
V gene: TRBV28
D gene: -
clone size: many
J gene: TRBJ2-5

CDR3 protein: CASREGASTDTQYF
CDR3 DNA: TGCGCCAGCAGAGAGGGGGCTAGCACAGATACGCAGTATTTT
V gene: TRBV5-1
D gene: TRBD1
clone size: many
J gene: TRBJ2-3

CDR3 protein: CSVASGPGSYEQYF
CDR3 DNA: TGCAGCGTTGCTAGTGGGCCGGGTTCCTACGAGCAGTACTTC
V gene: TRBV29-1
D gene: -
clone size: many
J gene: TRBJ2-7

CDR3 protein: CASSVWETGELFF
CDR3 DNA: TGTGCCAGCAGTGTTTGGGAAACGGGGGAGCTGTTTTTT
V gene: TRBV6-1
D gene: -
clone size: -
J gene: TRBJ2-2

CDR3 protein: CASSLSPGTGGKGIQYF
CDR3 DNA: TGTGCCAGCAGTTTAAGCCCGGGGACAGGGGGCAAGGGCATTCAGTACTTC
V gene: TRBV28
D gene: TRBD1
clone size: -
J gene: TRBJ2-4

CDR3 protein: CASSQLLDPTLGQFF
CDR3 DNA: TGCGCCAGCAGCCAACTGCTGGACCCTACGCTTGGGCAGTTCTTC
V gene: TRBV4-1
D gene: -
clone size: -
J gene: TRBJ2-1

CDR3 protein: CASSLPGQNYGYTF
CDR3 DNA: TGTGCCAGCAGCTTGCCAGGACAGAACTATGGCTACACCTTC
V gene: TRBV7-9
D gene: -
clone size: many
J gene: TRBJ1-2

CDR3 protein: CSAPGTARSYEQYF
CDR3 DNA: TGCAGTGCTCCCGGGACGGCTCGTTCCTACGAGCAGTACTTC
V gene: TRBV20-1
D gene: -
clone size: many
J gene: TRBJ2-7

CDR3 protein: CASSLAGGRNEQFF
CDR3 DNA: TGTGCCAGCAGCTTAGCGGGGGGGCGGAATGAGCAGTTCTTC
V gene: TRBV7-8
D gene: -
clone size: many
J gene: TRBJ2-1

CDR3 protein: CSASGGRNTEAFF
CDR3 DNA: TGCAGTGCTAGCGGCGGCAGGAACACTGAAGCTTTCTTT
V gene: TRBV20-1
D gene: -
clone size: -
J gene: TRBJ1-1

CDR3 protein: CSARGVRALNTEAFF
CDR3 DNA: TGCAGTGCTAGAGGGGTGAGGGCCCTGAACACTGAAGCTTTCTTT
V gene: TRBV20-1
D gene: -
clone size: many
J gene: TRBJ1-1

CDR3 protein: CASSLGGETPYF
CDR3 DNA: TGCGCCAGCAGCTTGGGAGGGGAGACGCCGTATTTT
V gene: TRBV5-1
D gene: -
clone size: few
J gene: TRBJ2-3

CDR3 protein: CASSLLTGNEETQYF
CDR3 DNA: TGCGCCAGCAGCCTTCTTACAGGGAACGAAGAGACCCAGTACTTC
V gene: TRBV5-1
D gene: -
clone size: many
J gene: TRBJ2-5

CDR3 protein: CAEGDRGSYGYTF
CDR3 DNA: TGTGCCGAGGGGGACAGGGGCTCGTATGGCTACACCTTC
V gene: TRBV28
D gene: TRBD1
clone size: many
J gene: TRBJ1-2

CDR3 protein: CASSSRQASTDTQHF
CDR3 DNA: TGCGCCAGCAGCTCCCGACAGGCTAGCACAGATACGCAGCATTTT
V gene: TRBV5-1
D gene: -
clone size: -
J gene: TRBJ1-5

CDR3 protein: CASRPDSMGVNTEAFF
CDR3 DNA: TGTGCCAGCAGACCCGACAGTATGGGCGTGAACACTGAAGCTTTCTTT
V gene: TRBV6-2/TRBV6-3
D gene: -
clone size: many
J gene: TRBJ1-1

CDR3 protein: CASSPPTIQTNEQFF
CDR3 DNA: TGTGCCAGCAGCCCCCCTACGATACAAACCAATGAGCAGTTCTTC
V gene: TRBV7-8
D gene: -
clone size: many
J gene: TRBJ2-1

CDR3 protein: CASSVDGTPTNTEAFF
CDR3 DNA: TGTGCCAGCAGCGTAGACGGGACACCTACGAACACTGAAGCTTTCTTT
V gene: TRBV7-9
D gene: -
clone size: many
J gene: TRBJ1-1

CDR3 protein: CASSPTGGSGADTQYF
CDR3 DNA: TGCGCCAGCAGCCCGACCGGGGGGTCGGGGGCAGATACGCAGTATTTT
V gene: TRBV5-1
D gene: TRBD2
clone size: many
J gene: TRBJ2-3

CDR3 protein: CSVYPLGVFEEQFF
CDR3 DNA: TGCAGCGTTTATCCACTAGGTGTCTTCGAGGAGCAGTTCTTC
V gene: TRBV29-1
D gene: -
clone size: -
J gene: TRBJ2-1

CDR3 protein: CASTLSRWGFSYNEQFF
CDR3 DNA: TGTGCCAGCACCCTGTCGAGGTGGGGCTTCTCCTACAATGAGCAGTTCTTC
V gene: TRBV28
D gene: -
clone size: many
J gene: TRBJ2-1